Listed below are T cell receptor beta chains from one sample, sequenced in a study of T-cell memory formation after mild COVID-19. TCRdb independently ran MiXCR on the 5' RACE reads; one entry per CDR3 protein. This repertoire shows about 400,000 distinct CDR3 sequences, over 15% found once; its top ten account for 20% to 25%. The sample was PBMCs or a T cell subset sorted from them (not recorded which). The source of these receptors is a young man who had mild COVID-19 (a few samples of this study predate the infection). Cell type and time point are not known. Each CDR3 is given with its conserved first and last residue. A D gene is named only where the DNA matches it firmly. Clone size is stated in some rows and not others, as once, few, many or a class when expanded.

v_gene	abundance	d_gene	j_gene	CDR3aa	CDR3nt
TRBV29-1	-	TRBD1	TRBJ2-6	CSVPVGTGVGANVLTF	TGCAGCGTGCCTGTGGGGACAGGGGTAGGGGCCAACGTCCTGACTTTC
TRBV7-2	many	TRBD2	TRBJ2-1	CASRRTSGDNEQFF	TGTGCCAGCAGAAGGACTAGCGGGGACAATGAGCAGTTCTTC
TRBV6-5	-	-	TRBJ2-2	CASSYWVGGSGELFF	TGTGCCAGCAGTTACTGGGTCGGGGGCAGCGGGGAGCTGTTTTTT
TRBV20-1	few	-	TRBJ1-1	CSARDRTGMAEAFF	TGCAGTGCTAGAGATCGGACGGGAATGGCTGAAGCTTTCTTT
TRBV13	-	-	TRBJ1-5	CATRRQPQHF	TGTGCCACCCGTAGGCAGCCCCAGCATTTT
TRBV7-8	-	TRBD2	TRBJ2-1	CASSLARTSGGVYEQFF	TGTGCCAGCAGCTTAGCCCGGACTAGCGGGGGGGTATATGAGCAGTTCTTC
TRBV5-1	-	-	TRBJ1-1	CASTRDTEAFF	TGCGCCAGCACGCGGGATACTGAAGCTTTCTTT
TRBV5-1	-	-	TRBJ2-1	CASSLLSAGSYNEQFF	TGCGCCAGCAGCCTGTTATCGGCGGGCTCCTACAATGAGCAGTTCTTC
TRBV3-1	-	TRBD1	TRBJ1-1	CASSQTLTGGTEAFF	TGTGCCAGCAGCCAAACCCTCACAGGGGGCACTGAAGCTTTCTTT
TRBV7-6	-	-	TRBJ2-3	CASSLLAIGTDTQYF	TGTGCCAGCAGCTTACTAGCGATCGGCACAGATACGCAGTATTTT
TRBV27	-	TRBD1	TRBJ2-7	CASGTGLGYEQYF	TGTGCCAGCGGGACAGGGCTGGGCTACGAGCAGTACTTC
TRBV9	few	TRBD1	TRBJ2-1	CASSVAGQVRNEQFF	TGTGCCAGCAGCGTAGCGGGACAGGTTCGCAATGAGCAGTTCTTC
TRBV10-3	few	-	TRBJ2-1	CAISEESYNEQFF	TGTGCCATCAGTGAGGAGTCCTACAATGAGCAGTTCTTC
TRBV28	-	TRBD1	TRBJ1-1	CASRPVMTGGTEAFF	TGTGCCAGCAGACCCGTCATGACAGGGGGCACTGAAGCTTTCTTT
TRBV7-2	few	-	TRBJ1-4	CASSWITQRGRKFF	TGTGCCAGCAGTTGGATAACTCAAAGGGGACGCAAGTTTTTT